This TCR beta chain originates from a study of T cells in Graves' hyperthyroidism and ophthalmopathy. Germline lookup yields CDR1 KGHDR and CDR2 SFDVKD. The J segment lost 5 bases and the V segment lost 1 base, leaving 6 bases of the junction unmatched. The CDR3 totals 15 residues. This clonotype was counted at least ten times. Uncontrolled infection, other autoimmune disease, pregnancy or lactation disqualified patients from enrolment. Under 12 ml fresh peripheral blood yielded the PBMCs. The investigators amplified TCR beta CDR3 regions from RNA transcripts. The HTBI set primed first-round TCR CDR3 RT-PCR. TCRdb used MiXCR to reprocess the multiplex PCR reads, holding one entry per CDR3 protein. This repertoire shows 640,000 or so distinct CDR3 sequences, about 14% found once; its top ten account for roughly 6.9%.

The material sequenced was blood. This clonotype was sampled from a woman aged 18 to 35 with Graves' ophthalmopathy. This rearrangement joins TRBV24-1 to TRBJ1-2; 7 bases are shared with TRBD1. CDR3 DNA: TGTGCCACCAGTGATTTCCCAGGGGGACCGTATGGCTACACCTTC. Its translation is CATSDFPGGPYGYTF.